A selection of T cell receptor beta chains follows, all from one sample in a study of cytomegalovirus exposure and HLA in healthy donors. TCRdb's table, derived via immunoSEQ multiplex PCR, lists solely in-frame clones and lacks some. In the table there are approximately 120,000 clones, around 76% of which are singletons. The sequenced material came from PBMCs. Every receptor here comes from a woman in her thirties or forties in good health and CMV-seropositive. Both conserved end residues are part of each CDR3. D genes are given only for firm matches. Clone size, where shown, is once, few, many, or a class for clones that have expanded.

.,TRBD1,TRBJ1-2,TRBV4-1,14,TGCGCCAGCAGCCACCCCGGGACAGGGGGTCGTTACCCCTTC,CASSHPGTGGRYPF
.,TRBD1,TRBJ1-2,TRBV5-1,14,TGCGCCAGCAGCCAGACAGGGAACGTCTATGGCTACACCTTC,CASSQTGNVYGYTF
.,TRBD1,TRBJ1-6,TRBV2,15,TGTGCCAGCATTATCGGACAGGGGGCTAATTCACCCCTCCACTTT,CASIIGQGANSPLHF
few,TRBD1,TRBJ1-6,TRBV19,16,TGTGCCAGTAGTGTCCGAGACAGGGATCGGTATTCACCCCTCCACTTT,CASSVRDRDRYSPLHF
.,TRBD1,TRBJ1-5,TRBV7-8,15,TGTGCCAGCAGCTCTCGGACAGGATTCAATCAGCCCCAGCATTTT,CASSSRTGFNQPQHF
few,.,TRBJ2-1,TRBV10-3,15,TGTGCCATCAGTGAGTCGAAAGGACAGCCGAATGAGCAGTTCTTC,CAISESKGQPNEQFF
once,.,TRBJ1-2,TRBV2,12,TGTGCCTGCAACTACGGACAGTATGGCTACACCTTC,CACNYGQYGYTF
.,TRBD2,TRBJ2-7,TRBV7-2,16,TGTGCCAGCAGCTTAGTGTACGGGACTAGGGCGTACGAGCAGTACTTC,CASSLVYGTRAYEQYF
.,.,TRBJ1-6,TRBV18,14,TGTGCCAGCTCCCCCGGTTCCTATAATTCACCCCTCCACTTT,CASSPGSYNSPLHF
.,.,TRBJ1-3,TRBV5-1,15,TGCGCCAGCAGCCCCGCAGGGGACTCTGGAAACACCATATATTTT,CASSPAGDSGNTIYF
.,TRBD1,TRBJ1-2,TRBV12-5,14,TGTGCTAGTGGTGGCAGGGGGCCGCACTATGGCTACACCTTC,CASGGRGPHYGYTF
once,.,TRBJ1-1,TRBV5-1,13,TGCGCCAGCAGCCTCGAACGGGGGGCCGAAGCTTTCTTT,CASSLERGAEAFF
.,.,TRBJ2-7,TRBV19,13,TGTGCCAGTAGTCTGGACAGTATCTACGAGCAGTACTTC,CASSLDSIYEQYF
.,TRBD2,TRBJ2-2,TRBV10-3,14,TGTGCCATCAACGGGGGGGCTGACACCGGGGAGCTGTTTTTT,CAINGGADTGELFF
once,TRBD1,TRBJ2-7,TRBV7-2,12,TGTGCCAGCAGCCCCCGACAGGGGGAGCAGTACTTC,CASSPRQGEQYF
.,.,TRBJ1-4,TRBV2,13,TGTGCCAGCAGTGAAGGGACAGATGAAAAACTGTTTTTT,CASSEGTDEKLFF
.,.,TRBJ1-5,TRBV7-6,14,TGTGCCAGCAGCTCCCCCCCCCGGAATCAGCCCCAGCATTTT,CASSSPPRNQPQHF
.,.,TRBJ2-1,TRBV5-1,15,TGCGCCAGCAGCCTTAGCGGTAGCTCCTACAATGAGCAGTTCTTC,CASSLSGSSYNEQFF
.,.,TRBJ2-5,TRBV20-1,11,TGCAGTGCTATTGAGGTGGAGACCCAGTACTTC,CSAIEVETQYF
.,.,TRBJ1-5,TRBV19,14,TGTGCCAGTAGTCTCCACGGGGTTGGGCAGCCCCAGCATTTT,CASSLHGVGQPQHF
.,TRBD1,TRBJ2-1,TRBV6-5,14,TGTGCCAGCAGTGGTAGGAAGGGACAGTCTGAGCAGTTCTTC,CASSGRKGQSEQFF
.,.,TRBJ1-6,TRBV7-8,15,TGTGCCAGCAGCTTCTTGGCAGGGGATAATTCACCCCTCCACTTT,CASSFLAGDNSPLHF
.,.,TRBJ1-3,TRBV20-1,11,TGCAGTGCTAGTAGAGGAAACACCATATATTTT,CSASRGNTIYF
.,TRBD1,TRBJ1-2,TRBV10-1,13,TGCGCCAGCCCGAGGGGGCGTGACTATGGCTACACCTTC,CASPRGRDYGYTF
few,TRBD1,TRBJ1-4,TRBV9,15,TGTGCCAGCAGCGGCGGACAGGTTGCTAATGAAAAACTGTTTTTT,CASSGGQVANEKLFF
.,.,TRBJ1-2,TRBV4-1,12,TGCGCCAGCAGCCAATTCCAGGGTGGCTACACCTTC,CASSQFQGGYTF
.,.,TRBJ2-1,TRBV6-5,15,TGTGCCAGCAGTTACGGTGGTAGCTCCTACAATGAGCAGTTCTTC,CASSYGGSSYNEQFF
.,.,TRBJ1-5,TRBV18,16,TGTGCCAGCTCAATAACCCCAGGTTATAGCAATCAGCCCCAGCATTTT,CASSITPGYSNQPQHF
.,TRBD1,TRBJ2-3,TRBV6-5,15,TGTGCCAGCAGTTCCCGGACAGGGTACACAGATACGCAGTATTTT,CASSSRTGYTDTQYF
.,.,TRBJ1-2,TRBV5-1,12,TGCGCCAGCAGCAGGGACATTTACGGCTACACCTTC,CASSRDIYGYTF
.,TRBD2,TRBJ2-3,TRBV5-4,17,TGTGCCAGCAGCTTGGGCTCTAGCGGGGGCGCTCGATATACGCAGTATTTT,CASSLGSSGGARYTQYF
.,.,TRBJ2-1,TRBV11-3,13,TGTGCCAGCAGCTGGGACTCTTACAATGAGCAGTTCTTC,CASSWDSYNEQFF
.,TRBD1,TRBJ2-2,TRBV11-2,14,TGTGCCAGCAGCAGGGACAGGAACACCGGGGAGCTGTTTTTT,CASSRDRNTGELFF
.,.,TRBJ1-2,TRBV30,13,TGTGCCTGGAGTAGGGACAATCACTGTGGCTACACCTTC,CAWSRDNHCGYTF
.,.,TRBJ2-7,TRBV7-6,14,TGTGCCAGCAGCCCACAGGTTCTGGCCTACGAGCAGTACTTC,CASSPQVLAYEQYF
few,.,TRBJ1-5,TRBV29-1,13,TGCAGCGTTTGCCGGGGGGAAAATCAGCCCCAGCATTTT,CSVCRGENQPQHF
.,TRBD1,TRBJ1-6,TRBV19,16,TGTGCCAGTAGTTTCGCGACAGGGAAGGATAATTCACCCCTCCACTTT,CASSFATGKDNSPLHF
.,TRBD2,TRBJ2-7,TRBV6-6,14,TGTGCCAGCAGTTACTCCCGGGGGGCCTACGAGCAGTACTTC,CASSYSRGAYEQYF
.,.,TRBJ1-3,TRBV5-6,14,TGTGCCAGCAGCTTGAACAGAGTTCGAAACACCATATATTTT,CASSLNRVRNTIYF
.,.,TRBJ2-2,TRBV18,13,TGTGCCAGCTCAATCTCAGGGTCCGGGGAGCTGTTTTTT,CASSISGSGELFF
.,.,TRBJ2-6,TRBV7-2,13,TGTGCCAGTCACACCTCTGGGGCCAACGTCCTGACTTTC,CASHTSGANVLTF
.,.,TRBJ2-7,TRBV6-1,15,TGTGCCAGCAAAGCCCTCCCCGGGGTCACGAACGAGCAGTACTTC,CASKALPGVTNEQYF
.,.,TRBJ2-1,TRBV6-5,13,TGTGCCAGCAGGCCAAAAGAGTACAATGAGCAGTTCTTC,CASRPKEYNEQFF
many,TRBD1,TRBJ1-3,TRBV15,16,TGTGCCACCAGCAGGCCCACAGGGGGCGGTGGAAACACCATATATTTT,CATSRPTGGGGNTIYF
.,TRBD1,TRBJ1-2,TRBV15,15,TGTGCCACCAGCAGAGGCGGACAGGTCGACTATGGCTACACCTTC,CATSRGGQVDYGYTF
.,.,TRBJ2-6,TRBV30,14,TGTGCCTGGACTGTAGGGGGTACGGGCAACGTCCTGACTTTC,CAWTVGGTGNVLTF
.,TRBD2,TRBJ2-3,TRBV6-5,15,TGTGCCAGCTGCTGGGCGGGGGGCGGTGCAGATACGCAGTATTTT,CASCWAGGGADTQYF
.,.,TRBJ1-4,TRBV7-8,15,TGTGCCAGCAGCGGAACAGCTGCAACTAATGAAAAACTGTTTTTT,CASSGTAATNEKLFF
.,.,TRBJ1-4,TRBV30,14,TGTGCCTGGAATAAACCGGGTTCGGCGGAAAAACTGTTTTTT,CAWNKPGSAEKLFF
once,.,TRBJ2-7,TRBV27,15,TGTGCCAGCAGAAATCTCAAGAAGCCCCAGGAAGAGCAGTACTTC,CASRNLKKPQEEQYF
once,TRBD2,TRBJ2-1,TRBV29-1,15,TGCAGCGTTAGGCAGCGGGGGGATTACTACAATGAGCAGTTCTTC,CSVRQRGDYYNEQFF
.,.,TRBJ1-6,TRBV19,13,TGTGCCAGTAGTGAGGGAGTTATTTCACCCCTCCACTTT,CASSEGVISPLHF
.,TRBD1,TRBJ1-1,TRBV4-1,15,TGCGCCAGCCGACAGGGCCCCACGAGGAGCGTTGAAGCTTTCTTT,CASRQGPTRSVEAFF
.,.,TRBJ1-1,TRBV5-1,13,TGCGCCAGCAGCTTGGCGGGGAACACTGAAGCTTTCTTT,CASSLAGNTEAFF